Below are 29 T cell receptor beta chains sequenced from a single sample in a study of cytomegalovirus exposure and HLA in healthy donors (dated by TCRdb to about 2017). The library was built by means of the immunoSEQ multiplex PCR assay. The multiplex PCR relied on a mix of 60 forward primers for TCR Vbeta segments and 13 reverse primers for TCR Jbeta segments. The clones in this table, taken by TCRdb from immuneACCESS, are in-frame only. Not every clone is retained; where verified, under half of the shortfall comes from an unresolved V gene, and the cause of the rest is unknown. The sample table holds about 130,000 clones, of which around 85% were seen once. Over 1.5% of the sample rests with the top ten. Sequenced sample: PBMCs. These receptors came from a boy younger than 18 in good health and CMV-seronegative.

CDR3 loop: CASSGIQGSYEQYF. The CDR3 DNA reads as TGTGCCAGCAGCGGAATACAGGGCTCCTACGAGCAGTACTTC. This chain joins TRBV5-8 and TRBJ2-7; D possibly corresponds to TRBD1 (6 bases). The V and J ends lost 4 bases and 0 bases respectively, with 11 bases between them. The germline CDR1 and CDR2 sequences are SGHTS and YDEGEE. This CDR3 has 14 amino acids.

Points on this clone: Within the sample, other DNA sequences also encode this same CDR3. CDR3 bases: TGTGCCAGCAGGAGGACTAGCGGGAGCTACGAGCAGTACTTC. As protein: CASRRTSGSYEQYF. The V gene is TRBV2, the J gene TRBJ2-7, with 13 bases identical to TRBD2. The CDR3 has 14 residues. The junction had 2 bases not matched to a gene; V was cut back by 6 bases and J by 3 bases. Germline CDR1 reads SNHLY; CDR2 reads FYNNEI. The variable domain in full, completed from reference TRBV2 and TRBJ2-7, reads EPEVTQTPSHQVTQMGQEVILRCVPISNHLYFYWYRQILGQKVEFLVSFYNNEISEKSEIFDDQFSVERPDGSNFTLKIRSTKLEDSAMYFCASRRTSGSYEQYFGPGTRLTVT.

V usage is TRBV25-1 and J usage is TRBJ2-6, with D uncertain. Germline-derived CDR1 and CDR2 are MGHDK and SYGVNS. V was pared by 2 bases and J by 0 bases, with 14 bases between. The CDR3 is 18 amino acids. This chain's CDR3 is CASSETERSASGANVLTF. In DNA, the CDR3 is TGTGCCAGCAGTGAAACGGAGAGGTCCGCCTCTGGGGCCAACGTCCTGACTTTC.

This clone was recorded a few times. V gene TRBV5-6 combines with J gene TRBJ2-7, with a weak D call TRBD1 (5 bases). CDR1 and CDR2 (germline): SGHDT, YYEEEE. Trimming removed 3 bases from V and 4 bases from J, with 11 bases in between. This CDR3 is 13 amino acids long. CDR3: CASSSQDNYEQYF. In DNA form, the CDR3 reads TGTGCCAGCAGCTCTCAGGACAATTACGAGCAGTACTTC.

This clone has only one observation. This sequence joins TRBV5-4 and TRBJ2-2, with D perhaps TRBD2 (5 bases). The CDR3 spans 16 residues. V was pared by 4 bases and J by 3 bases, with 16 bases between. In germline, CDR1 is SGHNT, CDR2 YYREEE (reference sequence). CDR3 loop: CASSPKTRGDTGELFF. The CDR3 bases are TGTGCCAGCAGCCCTAAAACTAGAGGTGACACCGGGGAGCTGTTTTTT.

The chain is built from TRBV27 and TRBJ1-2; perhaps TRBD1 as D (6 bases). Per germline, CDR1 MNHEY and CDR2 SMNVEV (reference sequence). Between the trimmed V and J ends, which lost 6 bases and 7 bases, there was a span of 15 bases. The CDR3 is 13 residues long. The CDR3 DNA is TGTGCCAGCAGAGTAGGGGGAATCGGTGGCTACACCTTC. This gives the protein CASRVGGIGGYTF.

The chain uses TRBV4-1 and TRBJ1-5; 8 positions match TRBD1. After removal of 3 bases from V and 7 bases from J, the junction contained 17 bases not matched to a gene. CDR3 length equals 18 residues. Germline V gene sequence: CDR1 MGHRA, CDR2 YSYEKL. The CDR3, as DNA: TGCGCCAGCAGCCACCCCCCCCAGGGGGCCTCGAGATACCAGCCCCAGCATTTT. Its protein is CASSHPPQGASRYQPQHF.

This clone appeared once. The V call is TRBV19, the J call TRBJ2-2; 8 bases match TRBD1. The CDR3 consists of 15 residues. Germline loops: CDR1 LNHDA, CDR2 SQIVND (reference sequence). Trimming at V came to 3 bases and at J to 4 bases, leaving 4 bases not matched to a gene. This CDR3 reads CASSIGDRFTGELFF. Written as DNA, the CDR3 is TGTGCCAGTAGTATTGGGGACAGGTTCACCGGGGAGCTGTTTTTT.

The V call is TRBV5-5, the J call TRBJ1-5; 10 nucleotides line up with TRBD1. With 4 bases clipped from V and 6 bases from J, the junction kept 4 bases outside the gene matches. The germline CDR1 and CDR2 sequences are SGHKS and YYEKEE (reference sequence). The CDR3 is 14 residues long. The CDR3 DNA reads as TGTGCCAGCAGCCCCCGGGACAGGGGTCAGCCCCAGCATTTT. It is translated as CASSPRDRGQPQHF.

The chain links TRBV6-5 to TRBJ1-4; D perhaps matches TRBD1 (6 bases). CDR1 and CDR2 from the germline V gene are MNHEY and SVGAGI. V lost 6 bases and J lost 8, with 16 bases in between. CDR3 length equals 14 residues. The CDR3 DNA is TGTGCCAGCAGGCCGGGACATAAGAGCGAAAAACTGTTTTTT. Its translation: CASRPGHKSEKLFF.

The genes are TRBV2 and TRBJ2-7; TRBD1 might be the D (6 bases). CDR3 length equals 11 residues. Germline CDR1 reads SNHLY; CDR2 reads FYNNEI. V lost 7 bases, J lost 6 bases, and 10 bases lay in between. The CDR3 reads CASKTGFEQYF. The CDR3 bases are TGTGCCAGCAAAACAGGGTTCGAGCAGTACTTC.

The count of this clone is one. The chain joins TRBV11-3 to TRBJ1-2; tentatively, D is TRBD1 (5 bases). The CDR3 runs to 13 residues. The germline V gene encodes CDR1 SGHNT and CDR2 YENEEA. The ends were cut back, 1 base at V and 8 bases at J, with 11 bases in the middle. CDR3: CASSLGPGRGYTF. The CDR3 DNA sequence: TGTGCCAGCAGCTTAGGGCCAGGGAGGGGCTACACCTTC.

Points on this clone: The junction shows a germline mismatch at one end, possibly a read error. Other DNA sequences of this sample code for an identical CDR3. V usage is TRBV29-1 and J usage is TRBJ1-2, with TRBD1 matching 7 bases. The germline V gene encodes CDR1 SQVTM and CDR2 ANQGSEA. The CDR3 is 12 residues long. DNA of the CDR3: TGCAGCGTCTCGGGGGACAGCTATGGCTACACATTC. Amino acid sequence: CSVSGDSYGYTF.

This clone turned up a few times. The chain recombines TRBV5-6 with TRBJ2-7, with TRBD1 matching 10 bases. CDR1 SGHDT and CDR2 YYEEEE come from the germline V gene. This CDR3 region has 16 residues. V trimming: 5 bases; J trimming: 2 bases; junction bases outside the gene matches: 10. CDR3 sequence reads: CASRRQGAKGTYEQYF. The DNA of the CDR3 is TGTGCCAGCAGGCGACAGGGGGCCAAAGGAACCTACGAGCAGTACTTC. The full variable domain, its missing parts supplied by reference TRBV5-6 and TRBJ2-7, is DAGVTQSPTHLIKTRGQQVTLRCSPKSGHDTVSWYQQALGQGPQFIFQYYEEEERQRGNFPDRFSGHQFPNYSSELNVNALLLGDSALYLCASRRQGAKGTYEQYFGPGTRLTVT.

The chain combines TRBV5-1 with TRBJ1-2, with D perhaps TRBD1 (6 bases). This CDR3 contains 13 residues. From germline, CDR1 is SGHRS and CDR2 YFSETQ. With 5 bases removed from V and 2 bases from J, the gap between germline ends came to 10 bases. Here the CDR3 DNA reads TGCGCCAGCAGTAAAACAGGGAACTATGGCTACACCTTC. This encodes CASSKTGNYGYTF.

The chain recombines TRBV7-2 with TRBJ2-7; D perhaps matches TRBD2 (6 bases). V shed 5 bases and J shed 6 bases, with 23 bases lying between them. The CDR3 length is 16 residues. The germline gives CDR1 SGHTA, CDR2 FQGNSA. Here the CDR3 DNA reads TGTGCCAGCAGCCCACACTCCGGGACTTCCTCTAGCGAGCAGTACTTC. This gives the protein CASSPHSGTSSSEQYF.

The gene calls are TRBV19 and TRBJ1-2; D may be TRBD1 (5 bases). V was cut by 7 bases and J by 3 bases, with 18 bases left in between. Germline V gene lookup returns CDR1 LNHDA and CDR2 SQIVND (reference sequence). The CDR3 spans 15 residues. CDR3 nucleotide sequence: TGTGCCAGTAATCGTATGTCAGGGCTTGACTATGGCTACACCTTC. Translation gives CASNRMSGLDYGYTF.

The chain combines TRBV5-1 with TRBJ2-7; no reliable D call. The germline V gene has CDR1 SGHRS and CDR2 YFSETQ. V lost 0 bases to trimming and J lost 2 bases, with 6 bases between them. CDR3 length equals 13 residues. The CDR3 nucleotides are TGCGCCAGCAGCTTGGCGACTCCCTACGAGCAGTACTTC. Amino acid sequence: CASSLATPYEQYF.

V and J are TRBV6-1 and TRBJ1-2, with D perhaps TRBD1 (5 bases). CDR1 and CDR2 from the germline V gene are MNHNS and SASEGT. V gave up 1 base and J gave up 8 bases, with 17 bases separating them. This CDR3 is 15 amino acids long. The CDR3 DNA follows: TGTGCCAGCAGTGAAGGTGTGGCAGGGCTAAGCGGCTACACCTTC. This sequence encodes CASSEGVAGLSGYTF.

CDR3 nucleotide sequence: TGTGCCAGCAGCGTTTCCCGGGACACCCAAGAGACCCAGTACTTC. The encoded protein is CASSVSRDTQETQYF. This sequence joins TRBV13 and TRBJ2-5; TRBD1 might be the D (6 bases). The germline gives CDR1 PRHDT, CDR2 FYEKMQ (reference sequence). Trimming stripped 5 bases from V and 1 base from J, with 14 bases between. This CDR3 comprises 15 residues.

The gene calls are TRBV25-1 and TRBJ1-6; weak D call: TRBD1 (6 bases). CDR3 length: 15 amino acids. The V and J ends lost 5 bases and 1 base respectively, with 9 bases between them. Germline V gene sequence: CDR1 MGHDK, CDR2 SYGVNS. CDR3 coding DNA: TGTGCCAGCAGTCCCCAGGGGTCCTATAATTCACCCCTCCACTTT. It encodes CASSPQGSYNSPLHF.

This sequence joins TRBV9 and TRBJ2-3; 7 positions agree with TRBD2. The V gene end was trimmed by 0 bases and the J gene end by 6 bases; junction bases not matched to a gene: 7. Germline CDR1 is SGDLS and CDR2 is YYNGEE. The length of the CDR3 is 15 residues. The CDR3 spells CASSVEAGSSDTQYF. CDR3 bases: TGTGCCAGCAGCGTAGAAGCGGGGTCAAGCGATACGCAGTATTTT.

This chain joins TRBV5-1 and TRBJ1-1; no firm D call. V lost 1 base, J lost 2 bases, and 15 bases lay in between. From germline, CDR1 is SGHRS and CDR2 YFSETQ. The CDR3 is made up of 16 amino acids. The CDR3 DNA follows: TGCGCCAGCAGCTTGAACCCTCCACAGAGTAACACTGAAGCTTTCTTT. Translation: CASSLNPPQSNTEAFF.

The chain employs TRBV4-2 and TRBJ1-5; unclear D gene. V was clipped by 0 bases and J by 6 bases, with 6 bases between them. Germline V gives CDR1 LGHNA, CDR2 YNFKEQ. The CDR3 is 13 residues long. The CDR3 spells CASSQDSGQPQHF. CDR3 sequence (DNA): TGTGCCAGCAGCCAAGATAGTGGTCAGCCCCAGCATTTT.

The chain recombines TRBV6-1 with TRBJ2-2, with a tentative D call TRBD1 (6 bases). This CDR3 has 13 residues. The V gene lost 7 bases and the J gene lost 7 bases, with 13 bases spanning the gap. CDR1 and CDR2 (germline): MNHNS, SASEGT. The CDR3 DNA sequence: TGTGCCAGCACCCAATACAGGGACGGGGAGCTGTTTTTT. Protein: CASTQYRDGELFF.

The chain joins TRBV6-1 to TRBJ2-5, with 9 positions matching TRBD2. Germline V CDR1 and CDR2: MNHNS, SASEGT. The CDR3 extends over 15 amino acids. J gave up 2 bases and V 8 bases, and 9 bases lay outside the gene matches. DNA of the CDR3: TGTGCCAGCGGTCGCGGGGGGGGGACTCAAGAGACCCAGTACTTC. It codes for CASGRGGGTQETQYF.

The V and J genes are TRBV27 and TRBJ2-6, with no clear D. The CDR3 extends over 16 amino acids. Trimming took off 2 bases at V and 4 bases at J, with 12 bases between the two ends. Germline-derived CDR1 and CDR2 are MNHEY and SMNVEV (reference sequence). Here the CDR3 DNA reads TGTGCCAGCAGTTTAAGGTCCGGGTCCGGGGCCAACGTCCTGACTTTC. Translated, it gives CASSLRSGSGANVLTF.

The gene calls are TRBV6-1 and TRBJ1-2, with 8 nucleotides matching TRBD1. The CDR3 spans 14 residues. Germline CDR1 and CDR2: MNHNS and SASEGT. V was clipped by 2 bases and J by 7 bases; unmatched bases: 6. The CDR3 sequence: CASSECRGQGGYTF. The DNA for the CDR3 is TGTGCCAGCAGTGAATGCAGGGGGCAGGGTGGCTACACCTTC.

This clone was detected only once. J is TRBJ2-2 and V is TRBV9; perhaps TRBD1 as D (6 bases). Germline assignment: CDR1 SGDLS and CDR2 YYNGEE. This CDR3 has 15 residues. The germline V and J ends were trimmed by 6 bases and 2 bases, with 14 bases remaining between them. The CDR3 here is CASTESGANTGELFF. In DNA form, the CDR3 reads TGTGCCAGCACCGAATCAGGGGCTAACACCGGGGAGCTGTTTTTT.